One and the same sample provided the 14 T cell receptor beta chains below, sequenced in a study of breast tumors, draining lymph nodes, adjacent tissues. Breast cancer patients provided tissue from their axillary draining lymph nodes. MiXCR, run by TCRdb on the multiplex PCR reads, gives a single entry per CDR3 protein. The data hold roughly 80,000 distinct CDR3 sequences, with approximately 19% observed a single time. The source material was axillary lymph node tissue. These receptors were taken from a female donor with breast cancer. Some clones in this sample may be carry-over from other donors' samples.

This clonotype was counted ten times or more. This sequence joins TRBV12-3 or TRBV12-4 and TRBJ2-2, with D perhaps TRBD1 or TRBD2 (5 bases each). Between the trimmed V and J ends, which lost 6 bases and 0 bases, there was a span of 17 bases. The CDR3 spans 17 residues. The CDR3 DNA sequence: TGTGCCAGCAGCGTCCGGGACCGACTACCGAACACCGGGGAGCTGTTTTTT. Translation gives CASSVRDRLPNTGELFF.

This clonotype was seen many times. The V call is TRBV24-1, the J call TRBJ2-1; D is uncertain. Germline CDR1 reads KGHDR; CDR2 reads SFDVKD. Trimming pared 5 bases from V and 0 bases from J, leaving 7 bases between. The CDR3 extends over 14 amino acids. Here the CDR3 DNA reads TGTGCCACCAGTGTAGGCAGCTCCTACAATGAGCAGTTCTTC. This gives the protein CATSVGSSYNEQFF.

This clonotype has a count of ten or more. V usage is TRBV19 and J usage is TRBJ2-5, with D perhaps matching TRBD1 (5 bases). The germline CDR1 and CDR2 sequences are LNHDA and SQIVND (reference sequence). V was trimmed by 3 bases and J by 7 bases, leaving 9 bases between them. The CDR3 runs 12 residues. CDR3 sequence: CASSITQGTQYF. The CDR3 region has the DNA TGTGCCAGTAGTATTACTCAGGGGACCCAGTACTTC. Together with reference TRBV19 and TRBJ2-5, the CDR3 gives the full variable domain: DGGITQSPKYLFRKEGQNVTLSCEQNLNHDAMYWYRQDPGQGLRLIYYSQIVNDFQKGDIAEGYSVSREKKESFPLTVTSAQKNPTAFYLCASSITQGTQYFGPGTRLLVL.

CDR3 nucleotide sequence: TGTGCCAGTTCGACACCGACGAACACCGGGGAGCTGTTTTTT. This translates into CASSTPTNTGELFF. The chain is built from TRBV28 and TRBJ2-2, with D unresolved. Trimming cost V 9 bases and J 0 bases, with 11 bases left between them. Germline V gives CDR1 MDHEN, CDR2 SYDVKM. The CDR3 is made up of 14 amino acids. The whole variable domain, remainder taken from reference TRBV28 and TRBJ2-2, is DVKVTQSSRYLVKRTGEKVFLECVQDMDHENMFWYRQDPGLGLRLIYFSYDVKMKEKGDIPEGYSVSREKKERFSLILESASTNQTSMYLCASSTPTNTGELFFGEGSRLTVL.

The chain uses TRBV6-2 or TRBV6-3 and TRBJ2-6; D gene ambiguous. V was pared by 7 bases and J by 2 bases, with 9 bases between. The length of the CDR3 is 14 residues. Germline-derived CDR1 and CDR2 are MNHEY and SVGEGT. This CDR3 reads CASTARAGANVLTF. CDR3 nucleotide sequence: TGTGCCAGCACGGCTCGCGCTGGGGCCAACGTCCTGACTTTC.

About this clonotype: This may be a read error, as it is one base from a much larger clone. The gene calls are TRBV14 and TRBJ2-5; D might be TRBD2 (6 bases). This CDR3 has 15 residues. Germline lookup yields CDR1 SGHDN and CDR2 FVKESK. CDR3 loop: CASSQVGRNQETRYF. The CDR3 DNA reads TGTGCCAGCAGCCAAGTTGGGAGGAACCAAGAGACCCGGTACTTC.

In its sample, this clonotype was seen many times. The chain is built from TRBV2 and TRBJ2-3; 9 nucleotides agree with TRBD2. CDR1 and CDR2 from the germline V gene are SNHLY and FYNNEI. V was clipped by 6 bases and J by 6 bases; unmatched bases: 10. The CDR3 has 15 residues. The CDR3 region has the DNA TGTGCCAGCAGCGAGACTAGCGGAGGGACGGATACGCAGTATTTT. The encoded protein is CASSETSGGTDTQYF.

This clonotype has ten or more counts. V and J are TRBV7-3 and TRBJ2-7; D is unresolved. V lost 4 bases, J lost 7 bases, and 14 bases lay in between. CDR1 is SGHTA, CDR2 FQGTGA, per germline. The CDR3 has 13 amino acids. CDR3 loop: CASSSYPLGEQYF. In DNA form, the CDR3 reads TGTGCCAGCAGCTCTTACCCACTGGGGGAGCAGTACTTC.

This clonotype was recorded many times. V gene TRBV6-5 combines with J gene TRBJ2-3; D perhaps matches TRBD1 (6 bases). In germline, CDR1 is MNHEY, CDR2 SVGAGI. Trimming stripped 6 bases from V and 0 bases from J, with 16 bases between. This CDR3 is 16 amino acids long. CDR3 residues: CASRLTGTLSTDTQYF. The CDR3 DNA reads as TGTGCCAGCAGATTAACCGGGACACTGAGCACAGATACGCAGTATTTT.

This clonotype appeared many times. This chain links TRBV20-1 with TRBJ2-1; TRBD2 matches 12 bases. V shed 3 bases and J 11 bases; nucleotides not matched to a gene: 8. The germline V gene encodes CDR1 DFQATT and CDR2 SNEGSKA (reference sequence). The CDR3 totals 14 residues. DNA of the CDR3: TGCAGTGCTAGGACTAGCGGGAGCGTAGGACAGCAGTTCTTC. Encoded protein: CSARTSGSVGQQFF.

J is TRBJ2-2 and V is TRBV12-3 or TRBV12-4, with 8 bases that match TRBD1. With 6 bases clipped from V and 0 bases from J, the junction kept 15 bases outside the gene matches. The CDR3 has 19 residues. CDR3 in DNA: TGTGCCAGCAGCCCCATTTGGAGGCCACAGGGGGCGAACACCGGGGAGCTGTTTTTT. Translation gives CASSPIWRPQGANTGELFF.

Turning to this clonotype: Since a much larger clone is just one base distant, this may be a read error. The gene calls are TRBV25-1 and TRBJ2-2; D tentatively reads TRBD1 or TRBD2 (5 bases each). The CDR3 totals 12 residues. In germline, CDR1 is MGHDK, CDR2 SYGVNS. CDR3 bases: TGTGCCAGCAGGGATCAGCCCGGGGCGCTGTTTTTT. Its protein product is CASRDQPGALFF.

To note about this clonotype: A much larger clone sits a single nucleotide away, making a read error possible. The chain has TRBV7-9 and TRBJ2-7; 10 bases agree with TRBD2. The CDR3 has 17 residues. Germline CDR1 reads SEHNR; CDR2 reads FQNEAQ (reference sequence). V trimming: 5 bases; J trimming: 2 bases; junction bases outside the gene matches: 12. In DNA form, the CDR3 reads TGTGCCAGCAGCCCCCCAGCCGGGACTAGCGCCGCCTACGAGCAGTACTTC. It yields the protein CASSPPAGTSAAYEQYF.

This clonotype has ten or more counts. The V and J genes are TRBV6-1 and TRBJ2-1; no firm D call. Trimming left V 3 bases short and J 3 bases short, with 21 bases between. The CDR3 is made up of 18 amino acids. CDR1 is MNHNS and CDR2 is SASEGT in the germline V gene. The CDR3 reads CASSDLGFATELYNEQFF. Written as DNA, the CDR3 is TGTGCCAGCAGTGACTTAGGGTTCGCTACGGAACTCTACAATGAGCAGTTCTTC.